This T cell receptor (beta chain) emerged from a study of CD8 T cells in ankylosing spondylitis. One entry per CDR3 protein results from TCRdb running MiXCR on the 5' RACE reads. Of around 300,000 distinct CDR3 sequences listed, around a tenth were seen once; the top ten hold about 10%. There are many counts of this clonotype. CDR3 length: 14 residues. V was trimmed by 2 bases and J by 1 base, leaving 6 bases between them. Germline CDR1 is MGHDK and CDR2 is SYGVNS. The chain recombines TRBV25-1 with TRBJ2-1, with D perhaps matching TRBD1 or TRBD2 (5 bases each). The receptor was derived from a female donor with ankylosing spondylitis or in good health (not recorded which). The sample comprised blood, either unsorted or a sorted T cell fraction (not recorded which). CDR3 sequence: CASSEGGSYNEQFF. The CDR3 bases are TGTGCCAGCAGTGAAGGGGGATCCTACAATGAGCAGTTCTTC.